Each of the 29 T cell receptor beta chains below was sequenced from the same sample in a study of T cell changes during pregnancy in multiple sclerosis. The protocol was immunoSEQ multiplex PCR, while the TCRdb copy is restricted to in-frame clones and leaves out a portion. The table shows more than 40,000 clones, with approximately 94% occurring only once. Material: CD8+ T cells from peripheral blood mononuclear cells, obtained in the first trimester of pregnancy. The receptors here all came from a female donor with multiple sclerosis, enrolled in a pregnancy study.

The genes are TRBV6-5 and TRBJ2-1; D possibly corresponds to TRBD1 (5 bases). Germline lookup yields CDR1 MNHEY and CDR2 SVGAGI. CDR3 length: 14 amino acids. V lost 2 bases, J lost 3 bases, and 8 bases lay in between. CDR3 bases: TGTGCCAGCAGTTACACAGACAGCTACAATGAGCAGTTCTTC. Amino acid sequence: CASSYTDSYNEQFF.

The chain uses TRBV2 and TRBJ2-4, with a weak D call TRBD2 (6 bases). V was shortened by 7 bases and J by 6 bases, with 10 bases between the two germline ends. The germline V gene has CDR1 SNHLY and CDR2 FYNNEI. The CDR3 consists of 12 residues. The CDR3 loop reads CASIGGTNIQYF. CDR3 bases: TGTGCCAGCATAGGAGGGACAAACATTCAGTACTTC.

In nucleotides, the CDR3 is TGTGCCAGCAGTGTAGCTTCCACCTCCTACGAGCAGTACTTC. Translated, it gives CASSVASTSYEQYF. The chain carries TRBV27 and TRBJ2-7; D uncertain. Germline CDR1 and CDR2: MNHEY and SMNVEV (reference sequence). The CDR3 has 14 residues. With 5 bases removed from V and 0 bases from J, the gap between germline ends came to 11 bases.

This chain uses TRBV7-8 with TRBJ2-5; TRBD1 matches at 9 bases. There are 14 residues in the CDR3. Germline V gene sequence: CDR1 SGHVS, CDR2 FQNEAQ. The ends lost 7 bases at V and 4 bases at J; junction bases unmatched: 7. The CDR3 here is CASNILDRGETQYF. The CDR3 DNA follows: TGTGCCAGCAACATCCTGGACAGGGGAGAGACCCAGTACTTC.

V is TRBV7-9 and J is TRBJ2-1, with 8 bases matching TRBD2. Losses at the gene ends were 1 base for V and 4 bases for J; bases not matched to a gene: 3. This CDR3 is built from 15 residues. The germline V gene has CDR1 SEHNR and CDR2 FQNEAQ (reference sequence). The CDR3 sequence is CASSLDASGYNEQFF. In nucleotides, the CDR3 is TGTGCCAGCAGCTTAGACGCTAGCGGGTACAATGAGCAGTTCTTC.

The CDR3 DNA follows: TGTGCCAGCGGGAGGGGGGTTCGAGGGGAGGGCTACACCTTC. This translates into CASGRGVRGEGYTF. This chain links TRBV27 with TRBJ1-2; D possibly corresponds to TRBD1 (6 bases). Looked up from germline, CDR1 is MNHEY and CDR2 is SMNVEV (reference sequence). The CDR3 runs to 14 residues. Deletions cut 8 bases from V and 8 bases from J, with 21 bases between.

CDR3 in DNA: TGTGCCAGCAGTTTGTTAGGGGGTAGGATGTATATCGGGGAGCTGTTTTTT. As protein: CASSLLGGRMYIGELFF. J is TRBJ2-2 and V is TRBV27, with D possibly TRBD1 on 6 matching bases. The CDR3 runs 17 residues. The germline V gene encodes CDR1 MNHEY and CDR2 SMNVEV (reference sequence). The V end was cut by 3 bases, the J end by 7 bases, with 21 bases between.

The chain combines TRBV18 with TRBJ2-5; 8 nucleotides match TRBD2. This CDR3 has 18 residues. Trimming removed 4 bases from V and 5 bases from J; junction bases left unmatched: 18. CDR1 is KGHSH, CDR2 LQKENI, per germline. The CDR3, as DNA: TGTGCCAGCTCACGTCCCCGGGAGGGAGCTTTTGCATGGGAGACCCAGTACTTC. Its translation is CASSRPREGAFAWETQYF.

The chain recombines TRBV15 with TRBJ2-7; TRBD2 matches at 7 bases. The CDR3 consists of 14 residues. CDR1 is LNHNV and CDR2 is YYDKDF in the germline V gene (reference sequence). V lost 2 bases and J lost 2; bases outside the gene matches: 3. CDR3 sequence reads: CATSRRGVPYEQYF. As DNA, the CDR3 is TGTGCCACCAGCAGACGGGGGGTACCCTACGAGCAGTACTTC.

The genes are TRBV7-8 and TRBJ1-2; the match to TRBD1 covers 7 bases. Germline CDR1 reads SGHVS; CDR2 reads FQNEAQ. This CDR3 region has 14 residues. With 3 bases clipped from V and 0 bases from J, the junction kept 1 base outside the gene matches. The CDR3 coding sequence is TGTGCCAGCAGCTTCGGACAGGCTAACTATGGCTACACCTTC. Protein product: CASSFGQANYGYTF.

The rearrangement links TRBV27 to TRBJ1-4; a possible D gene is TRBD1 (5 bases). Germline values: CDR1 MNHEY, CDR2 SMNVEV (reference sequence). The germline V and J ends were trimmed by 4 bases and 7 bases, with 16 bases remaining between them. The CDR3 extends over 15 amino acids. CDR3 in DNA: TGTGCCAGCAGTTACGGGGGAGGGGTAGGTGAAAAACTGTTTTTT. Protein product: CASSYGGGVGEKLFF.

This clone was picked up one time. V usage is TRBV19 and J usage is TRBJ1-1; TRBD1 is a possible D gene (5 bases). CDR3 size: 11 residues. Germline assignment: CDR1 LNHDA and CDR2 SQIVND (reference sequence). V lost 9 bases and J 8 bases, leaving 13 bases between the germline ends. CDR3 nucleotide sequence: TGTGCCAGCACCTTCGGGGGGGAAGCTTTCTTT. Translating gives CASTFGGEAFF. The variable domain in full, with the rest retrieved from reference TRBV19 and TRBJ1-1, is DGGITQSPKYLFRKEGQNVTLSCEQNLNHDAMYWYRQDPGQGLRLIYYSQIVNDFQKGDIAEGYSVSREKKESFPLTVTSAQKNPTAFYLCASTFGGEAFFGQGTRLTVV.

This chain uses TRBV9 with TRBJ1-3, with D hard to call. This CDR3 contains 15 residues. Looked up from germline, CDR1 is SGDLS and CDR2 is YYNGEE. V dropped 6 bases and J dropped 5 bases, with 18 bases sitting between them. CDR3 nucleotides: TGTGCCAGCAAGGAGGCCGCGTATAGGAGAAACACCATATATTTT. Translation gives CASKEAAYRRNTIYF.

V usage is TRBV19 and J usage is TRBJ1-5; TRBD1 aligns across 10 bases. J lost 0 bases, V lost 5 bases, and 16 bases had no gene match. Per the germline V gene, CDR1 is LNHDA and CDR2 is SQIVND (reference sequence). This CDR3 is built from 20 residues. CDR3 bases: TGTGCCAGTAGTTCACGACAGGGGGCTCACCGGGTGTATAGCAATCAGCCCCAGCATTTT. It is translated as CASSSRQGAHRVYSNQPQHF.

The CDR3 spells CASSPDSGGAQHF. The CDR3 nucleotides read TGTGCCAGCAGCCCCGACTCGGGTGGAGCCCAGCATTTT. J is TRBJ1-5 and V is TRBV7-9; D call uncertain. Germline CDR1 is SEHNR and CDR2 is FQNEAQ (reference sequence). The CDR3 sequence is 13 residues long. V gave up 5 bases and J gave up 11 bases, with 16 bases separating them.

Only a few counts were recorded for this clone. The V gene is TRBV7-2, the J gene TRBJ1-2; no reliable D call. The CDR3 contains 11 residues. Trimming pared 5 bases from V and 11 bases from J, leaving 12 bases between. CDR1 SGHTA and CDR2 FQGNSA come from the germline V gene. CDR3: CASSQAAMYTF. DNA of the CDR3: TGTGCCAGCAGCCAAGCGGCGATGTACACCTTC.

This chain links TRBV7-8 with TRBJ2-5, with 12 bases that match TRBD2. CDR1 and CDR2 from the germline V gene are SGHVS and FQNEAQ. With V trimmed by 2 bases and J by 2 bases, 6 bases remained unmatched. This CDR3 spans 17 amino acids. The CDR3 DNA reads TGTGCCAGCAGCTTACTAGCGGGAGGGCCCAGGCAAGAGACCCAGTACTTC. Translation gives CASSLLAGGPRQETQYF.

V is TRBV2 and J is TRBJ2-5; D is perhaps TRBD2 (6 bases). The CDR3 runs 15 residues. V was trimmed by 2 bases and J by 1 base, leaving 11 bases between them. Germline CDR1 reads SNHLY; CDR2 reads FYNNEI. The CDR3 nucleotides are TGTGCCAGCAGTGAATATGGACTAATCCAAGAGACCCAGTACTTC. Translated: CASSEYGLIQETQYF. The full variable domain, in which reference TRBV2 and TRBJ2-5 provide the parts outside the CDR3, is EPEVTQTPSHQVTQMGQEVILRCVPISNHLYFYWYRQILGQKVEFLVSFYNNEISEKSEIFDDQFSVERPDGSNFTLKIRSTKLEDSAMYFCASSEYGLIQETQYFGPGTRLLVL.

The chain combines TRBV6-5 with TRBJ1-2, with D perhaps TRBD1 (5 bases). V dropped 0 bases and J dropped 5 bases, with 16 bases sitting between them. The CDR3 is 16 amino acids. The V gene's germline CDR1 is MNHEY and CDR2 SVGAGI. Written as DNA, the CDR3 is TGTGCCAGCAGTTACTCGAAAAGCTACAGGAGATATGGCTACACCTTC. Translation gives CASSYSKSYRRYGYTF.

V usage is TRBV18 and J usage is TRBJ2-7; possible D gene TRBD1, 5 bases. The V gene lost 5 bases and the J gene lost 3 bases, with 8 bases spanning the gap. The germline CDR1 and CDR2 sequences are KGHSH and LQKENI. This CDR3 is built from 12 residues. The DNA of the CDR3 is TGTGCCAGCTCATTCGACAGCTACGAGCAGTACTTC. Translating gives CASSFDSYEQYF. The full variable domain, its missing parts supplied by reference TRBV18 and TRBJ2-7, is NAGVMQNPRHLVRRRGQEARLRCSPMKGHSHVYWYRQLPEEGLKFMVYLQKENIIDESGMPKERFSAEFPKEGPSILRIQQVVRGDSAAYFCASSFDSYEQYFGPGTRLTVT.

The rearrangement uses TRBV11-2 and TRBJ1-1; D possibly corresponds to TRBD1 (6 bases). Trimming removed 6 bases at V and 3 bases at J, with 17 bases between. This CDR3 has 15 residues. Per the germline V gene, CDR1 is SGHAT and CDR2 is FQNNGV. The CDR3 here is CASSLLGRGDTEAFF. The CDR3 nucleotides read TGTGCCAGCAGTTTGTTGGGCAGGGGAGACACTGAAGCTTTCTTT. Together with reference TRBV11-2 and TRBJ1-1, the CDR3 gives the full variable domain: EAGVAQSPRYKIIEKRQSVAFWCNPISGHATLYWYQQILGQGPKLLIQFQNNGVVDDSQLPKDRFSAERLKGVDSTLKIQPAKLEDSAVYLCASSLLGRGDTEAFFGQGTRLTVV.

This chain connects TRBV30 to TRBJ2-7; D is perhaps TRBD1 (5 bases). V lost 1 base and J 3 bases, leaving 10 bases between the germline ends. The V gene's germline CDR1 is GTSNPN and CDR2 SVGIG (reference sequence). CDR3 length: 13 residues. The CDR3 sequence: CAWSGVRGYEQYF. For the CDR3, the DNA is TGTGCCTGGAGTGGGGTTAGGGGCTACGAGCAGTACTTC.

The V gene is TRBV28, the J gene TRBJ2-2; D might be TRBD2 (6 bases). Germline V gives CDR1 MDHEN, CDR2 SYDVKM. The CDR3 length is 14 residues. Trimming left V 2 bases short and J 4 bases short, with 8 bases between. The CDR3 spells CASSLTGATGELFF. CDR3 sequence (DNA): TGTGCCAGCAGTTTAACGGGAGCCACCGGGGAGCTGTTTTTT.

The chain is built from TRBV4-1 and TRBJ2-7; maybe TRBD1 (5 bases). Germline-derived CDR1 and CDR2 are MGHRA and YSYEKL. The CDR3 sequence is 13 residues long. V lost 1 base and J 4 bases, leaving 8 bases between the germline ends. CDR3 coding DNA: TGCGCCAGCAGCCAAGCTGGGGCTTACGAGCAGTACTTC. Amino acids: CASSQAGAYEQYF.

The V gene is TRBV27, the J gene TRBJ1-1, with 7 bases lining up with TRBD1. The CDR3 is 15 amino acids. V was clipped by 1 base and J by 0 bases; unmatched bases: 2. Germline CDR1 is MNHEY and CDR2 is SMNVEV (reference sequence). The CDR3 protein is CASSLLDRMNTEAFF. Written as DNA, the CDR3 is TGTGCCAGCAGTTTATTGGACAGGATGAACACTGAAGCTTTCTTT.

J is TRBJ2-5 and V is TRBV7-9; 14 bases map to TRBD2. Unmatched junction bases numbered 9, after V lost 1 base and J lost 5 bases. This CDR3 spans 18 amino acids. Germline CDR1 and CDR2: SEHNR and FQNEAQ (reference sequence). Written as DNA, the CDR3 is TGTGCCAGCAGCTTAGAGGTCGGACTAGCGGGGGGACCGGAGACCCAGTACTTC. This codes for CASSLEVGLAGGPETQYF.

The chain recombines TRBV29-1 with TRBJ2-4, with D possibly TRBD2 on 5 matching bases. The V gene lost 4 bases and the J gene lost 5 bases, with 9 bases spanning the gap. The CDR3 contains 12 residues. Germline CDR1 is SQVTM and CDR2 is ANQGSEA. CDR3 loop: CSVVREQNIQYF. CDR3 coding DNA: TGCAGCGTTGTGAGGGAACAAAACATTCAGTACTTC.

The CDR3 spells CASSEPDRGDTEAFF. The DNA of the CDR3 is TGTGCCAGTAGCGAGCCGGACAGGGGAGACACTGAAGCTTTCTTT. The V and J genes are TRBV19 and TRBJ1-1, with 9 nucleotides matching TRBD1. This CDR3 comprises 15 residues. In germline, CDR1 is LNHDA, CDR2 SQIVND (reference sequence). Trimming took 6 bases from V and 3 from J; bases not matched to a gene: 8.

J is TRBJ1-1 and V is TRBV4-3; perhaps TRBD1 as D (5 bases). The CDR3 is 18 residues long. From germline, CDR1 is LGHNA and CDR2 YSLEER. Trimming left V 0 bases short and J 0 bases short, with 17 bases between. Here the CDR3 reads CASSQDLGPPQLNTEAFF. DNA for the CDR3: TGCGCCAGCAGCCAAGATCTGGGGCCACCTCAACTGAACACTGAAGCTTTCTTT.